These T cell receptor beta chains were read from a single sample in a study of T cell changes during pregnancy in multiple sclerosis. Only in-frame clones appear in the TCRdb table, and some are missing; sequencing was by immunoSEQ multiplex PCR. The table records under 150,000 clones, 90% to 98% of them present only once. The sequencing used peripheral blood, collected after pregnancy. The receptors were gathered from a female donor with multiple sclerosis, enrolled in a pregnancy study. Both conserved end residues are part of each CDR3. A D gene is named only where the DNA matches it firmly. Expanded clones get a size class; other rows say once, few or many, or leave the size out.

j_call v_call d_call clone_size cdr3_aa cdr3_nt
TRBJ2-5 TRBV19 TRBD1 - CASSIVGTGPETQYF TGTGCCAGTAGTATCGTCGGGACAGGGCCAGAGACCCAGTACTTC
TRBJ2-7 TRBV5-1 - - CASSLGTASSYEQYF TGCGCCAGCAGCTTGGGGACAGCGAGCTCCTACGAGCAGTACTTC
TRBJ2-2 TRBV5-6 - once CASSATPRGTGELFF TGTGCCAGCAGTGCTACGCCCCGGGGGACCGGGGAGCTGTTTTTT
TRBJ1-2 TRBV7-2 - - CASTEYRDGYTF TGTGCCAGCACCGAATACAGGGATGGCTACACCTTC
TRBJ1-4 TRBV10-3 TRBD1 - CATRERDRGYNEKLFF TGTGCCACCCGAGAAAGGGACAGGGGCTATAATGAAAAACTGTTTTTT
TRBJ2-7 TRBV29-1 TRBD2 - CSVQGSWREDDEQYF TGCAGCGTCCAAGGATCGTGGCGGGAGGACGACGAGCAGTACTTC
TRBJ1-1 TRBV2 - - CASSVKQGNTEAFF TGTGCCAGCAGTGTGAAACAGGGGAACACTGAAGCTTTCTTT
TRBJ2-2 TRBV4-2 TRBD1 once CASSIGGTGTGELFF TGTGCCAGCAGCATAGGGGGCACTGGCACCGGGGAGCTGTTTTTT
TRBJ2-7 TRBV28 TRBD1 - CASSLSGTGTYEQYF TGTGCCAGCAGTTTATCAGGGACAGGGACCTACGAGCAGTACTTC
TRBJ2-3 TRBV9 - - CASSPRLEGLSTDTQYF TGTGCCAGCAGCCCCCGGTTGGAGGGCCTTAGCACAGATACGCAGTATTTT
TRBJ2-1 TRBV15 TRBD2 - CATSRDLTSGYNEQFF TGTGCCACCAGCAGAGATTTAACTAGCGGATACAATGAGCAGTTCTTC
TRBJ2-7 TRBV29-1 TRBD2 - CSVEGLAGGSPYEQYF TGCAGCGTTGAGGGGCTAGCGGGGGGGAGTCCCTACGAGCAGTACTTC
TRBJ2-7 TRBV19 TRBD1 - CASSRPGQGLVLREQYF TGTGCCAGTAGTAGACCGGGACAGGGGTTGGTACTGCGCGAGCAGTACTTC
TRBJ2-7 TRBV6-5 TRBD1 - CASSYYTGTVRDEQYF TGTGCCAGCAGCTACTATACCGGGACAGTTCGCGACGAGCAGTACTTC
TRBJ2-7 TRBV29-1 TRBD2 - CSVLAGGQGEQYF TGCAGCGTCCTAGCGGGAGGCCAGGGGGAGCAGTACTTC
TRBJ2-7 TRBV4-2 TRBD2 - CASSPGASGDYEQYF TGTGCCAGCAGCCCTGGGGCTAGCGGGGACTACGAGCAGTACTTC
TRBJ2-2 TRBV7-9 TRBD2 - CASSSRGGLAKGGTGELFF TGTGCCAGCAGCTCCCGCGGGGGGCTAGCGAAGGGTGGCACCGGGGAGCTGTTTTTT
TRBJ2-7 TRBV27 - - CASSPITGTIYEQYF TGTGCCAGCAGTCCGATTACAGGGACCATCTACGAGCAGTACTTC
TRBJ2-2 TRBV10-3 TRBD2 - CAITGDYTNTGELFF TGTGCCATCACCGGGGACTATACGAACACCGGGGAGCTGTTTTTT
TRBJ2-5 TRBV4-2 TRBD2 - CASSQDRGLAGRYQETQYF TGTGCCAGCAGCCAAGATAGAGGACTAGCGGGTCGGTACCAAGAGACCCAGTACTTC
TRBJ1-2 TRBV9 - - CASTLEAGGKDYGYTF TGTGCCAGCACCCTAGAGGCGGGGGGCAAGGACTATGGCTACACCTTC
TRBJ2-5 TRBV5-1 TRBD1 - CASSVELTGALETQYF TGCGCCAGCAGCGTCGAACTGACAGGGGCGCTGGAGACCCAGTACTTC
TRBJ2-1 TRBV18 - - CASSLGQGSSYNEQFF TGTGCCAGCTCCCTGGGGCAGGGAAGCTCCTACAATGAGCAGTTCTTC
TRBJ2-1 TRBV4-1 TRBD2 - CASSHFGTSYSDEQFF TGCGCCAGCAGCCATTTCGGGACTAGTTATAGCGATGAGCAGTTCTTC
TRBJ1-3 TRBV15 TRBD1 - CATSRDPTGVGNTIYF TGTGCCACCAGCAGAGATCCGACAGGGGTTGGAAACACCATATATTTT
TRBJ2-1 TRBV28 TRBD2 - CASSTPNSGRAFNEQFF TGTGCCAGCAGTACACCCAATAGCGGGAGGGCTTTCAATGAGCAGTTCTTC
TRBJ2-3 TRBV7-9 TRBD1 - CASSHGTGGTDTQYF TGTGCCAGCAGCCATGGGACAGGGGGCACAGATACGCAGTATTTT
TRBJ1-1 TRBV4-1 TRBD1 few CASSQDERDSTEAFF TGCGCCAGCAGCCAAGATGAAAGGGACAGCACTGAAGCTTTCTTT
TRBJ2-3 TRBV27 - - CASRAGSGLTDTQYF TGTGCCAGCAGGGCAGGGAGCGGGTTAACAGATACGCAGTATTTT
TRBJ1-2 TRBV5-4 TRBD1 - CASSFGQGGYGYTF TGTGCCAGCAGCTTCGGACAGGGCGGATATGGCTACACCTTC
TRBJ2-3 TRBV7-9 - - CASSSPRGHTSTDTQYF TGTGCCAGCAGCTCCCCGCGGGGGCACACTAGCACAGATACGCAGTATTTT
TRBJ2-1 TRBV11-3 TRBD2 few CASSPQAGVGSGEQFF TGTGCCAGCAGCCCTCAAGCGGGAGTGGGGTCAGGTGAGCAGTTCTTC
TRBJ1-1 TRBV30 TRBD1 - CAWRGQWNTGTEAFF TGTGCCTGGAGGGGACAGTGGAATACGGGGACTGAAGCTTTCTTT
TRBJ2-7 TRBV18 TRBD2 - CASSPPGLAGVHEQYF TGTGCCAGCTCACCACCGGGACTAGCGGGAGTTCACGAGCAGTACTTC
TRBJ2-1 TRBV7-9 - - CASSMILEGDEQFF TGTGCCAGCAGTATGATTTTAGAGGGAGATGAGCAGTTCTTC
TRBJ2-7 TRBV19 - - CASSPNPGSYEQYF TGTGCCAGTAGTCCAAATCCGGGATCCTACGAGCAGTACTTC
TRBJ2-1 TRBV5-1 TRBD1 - CASSLTQGGYNEQFF TGCGCCAGCAGCTTGACACAGGGGGGTTACAATGAGCAGTTCTTC
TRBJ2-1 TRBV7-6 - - CASSPNGGSVYNEQFF TGTGCCAGCAGCCCTAATGGGGGGAGTGTGTACAATGAGCAGTTCTTC
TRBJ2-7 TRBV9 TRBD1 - CASSRRQGVLDEQYF TGTGCCAGCAGCAGAAGACAGGGGGTATTAGACGAGCAGTACTTC
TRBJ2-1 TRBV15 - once CATSRAKLGGDEQFF TGTGCCACCAGCAGAGCCAAACTAGGGGGGGATGAGCAGTTCTTC
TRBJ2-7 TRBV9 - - CASSVGGGPPYEQYF TGTGCCAGCAGCGTAGGAGGAGGACCTCCCTACGAGCAGTACTTC
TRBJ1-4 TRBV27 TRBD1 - CASSWDRGLGKLFF TGTGCCAGCAGCTGGGACAGGGGGCTGGGCAAACTGTTTTTT
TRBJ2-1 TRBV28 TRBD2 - CASSRGLAGDNEQFF TGTGCCAGCAGCCGAGGACTAGCGGGGGACAATGAGCAGTTCTTC
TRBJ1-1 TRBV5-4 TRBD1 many CASSSDRGLQGTEAFF TGTGCCAGCAGCTCGGACAGGGGGCTCCAGGGAACTGAAGCTTTCTTT
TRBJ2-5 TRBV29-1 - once CSVWGERRVETQYF TGCAGCGTGTGGGGGGAAAGGCGGGTAGAGACCCAGTACTTC
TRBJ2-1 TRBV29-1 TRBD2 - CSVEARTSGSALYNEQFF TGCAGCGTTGAAGCGCGGACTAGCGGGAGTGCGCTTTACAATGAGCAGTTCTTC
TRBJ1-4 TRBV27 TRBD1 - CASSTRQGRWEKLFF TGTGCCAGCAGTACACGACAGGGGCGGTGGGAAAAACTGTTTTTT
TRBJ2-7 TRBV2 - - CASRAGGAQNYEQYF TGTGCCAGCAGAGCAGGAGGGGCTCAAAACTACGAGCAGTACTTC
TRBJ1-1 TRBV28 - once CASSLQGWNTEAFF TGTGCCAGCAGTTTACAGGGATGGAACACTGAAGCTTTCTTT